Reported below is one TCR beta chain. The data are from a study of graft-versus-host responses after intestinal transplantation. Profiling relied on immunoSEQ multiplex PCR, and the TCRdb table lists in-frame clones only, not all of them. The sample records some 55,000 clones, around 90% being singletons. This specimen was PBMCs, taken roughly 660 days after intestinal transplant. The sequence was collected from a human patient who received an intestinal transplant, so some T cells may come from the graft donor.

The CDR3 sequence: CASSLLSTDTQYF. The CDR3 DNA is TGCGCCAGCAGCTTGTTGAGCACAGATACGCAGTATTTT. V and J are TRBV5-1 and TRBJ2-3; D is unresolved. The CDR3 totals 13 residues. The V and J ends lost 1 base and 0 bases respectively, with 3 bases between them. Germline V gives CDR1 SGHRS, CDR2 YFSETQ.